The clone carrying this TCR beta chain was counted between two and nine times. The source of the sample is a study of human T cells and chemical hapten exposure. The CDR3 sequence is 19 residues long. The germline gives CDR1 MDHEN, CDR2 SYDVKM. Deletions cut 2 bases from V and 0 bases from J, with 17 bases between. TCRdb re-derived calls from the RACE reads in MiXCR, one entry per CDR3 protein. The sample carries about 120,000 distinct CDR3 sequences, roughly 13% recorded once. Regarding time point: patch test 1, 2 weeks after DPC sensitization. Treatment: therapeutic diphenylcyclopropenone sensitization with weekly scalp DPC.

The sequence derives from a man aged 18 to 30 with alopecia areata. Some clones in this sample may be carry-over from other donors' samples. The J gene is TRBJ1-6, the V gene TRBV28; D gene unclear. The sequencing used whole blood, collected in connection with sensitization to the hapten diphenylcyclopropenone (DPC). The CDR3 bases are TGTGCCAGCAGTTTAATAGGTGGCGATGGTCCCTCCTATAATTCACCCCTCCACTTT. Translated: CASSLIGGDGPSYNSPLHF. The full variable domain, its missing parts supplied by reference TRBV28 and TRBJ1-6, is DVKVTQSSRYLVKRTGEKVFLECVQDMDHENMFWYRQDPGLGLRLIYFSYDVKMKEKGDIPEGYSVSREKKERFSLILESASTNQTSMYLCASSLIGGDGPSYNSPLHFGNGTRLTVT.